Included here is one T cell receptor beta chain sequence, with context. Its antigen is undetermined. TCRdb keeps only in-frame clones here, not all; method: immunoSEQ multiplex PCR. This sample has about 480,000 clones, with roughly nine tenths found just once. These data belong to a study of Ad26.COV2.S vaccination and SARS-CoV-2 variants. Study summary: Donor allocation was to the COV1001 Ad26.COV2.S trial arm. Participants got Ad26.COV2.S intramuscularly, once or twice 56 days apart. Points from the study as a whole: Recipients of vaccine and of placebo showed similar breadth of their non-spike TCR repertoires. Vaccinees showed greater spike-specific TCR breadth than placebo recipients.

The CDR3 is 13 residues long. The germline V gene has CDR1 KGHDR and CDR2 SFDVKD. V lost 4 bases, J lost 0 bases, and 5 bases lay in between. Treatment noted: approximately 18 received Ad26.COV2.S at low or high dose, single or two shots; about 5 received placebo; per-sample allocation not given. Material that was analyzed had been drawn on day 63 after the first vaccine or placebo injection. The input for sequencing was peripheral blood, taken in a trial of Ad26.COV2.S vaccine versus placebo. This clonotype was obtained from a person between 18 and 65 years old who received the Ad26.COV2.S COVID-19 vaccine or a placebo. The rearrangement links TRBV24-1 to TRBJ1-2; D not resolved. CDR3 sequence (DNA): TGTGCCACCAGTGAGGCGGCTAACTATGGCTACACCTTC. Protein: CATSEAANYGYTF.